This T cell receptor beta chain was captured by sequencing in a study of T cells expressing NK-cell markers. As for the study in general: Just one sequenced donor of eight was HCMV-seronegative, while seven were seropositive.

Worth noting for this clonotype: The antigen remains undetermined.

Reanalyzing the 5' RACE reads, TCRdb keeps one entry per CDR3 protein, without DNA. Its table lists hundreds of thousands of distinct CDR3 sequences. Whole-study findings and limits: HCMV specificity was not established for the expanded NKG2C+ T cell clones. For a handful of donors, these clonotypes were likewise the leading ones in the CD3+CD56-NKG2C+ fraction.

Input material: blood T cells: a sorted CD56 or NKG2C T cell subset, CD4+ or CD8+ T cells, or bulk PBMC T cells (not recorded which). This receptor was identified in a woman between 18 and 75 years old in good health.

The CDR3 sequence is CASGEGTEAFF. This chain uses TRBV6-5 with TRBJ1-1. The CDR3 extends over 11 amino acids. CDR1 is MNHEY, CDR2 SVGAGI, per germline.